This passage covers 15 T cell receptor beta chains from one sample sequenced in a study of Tregs in tolerant kidney transplant recipients. Sequencing was performed with immunoSEQ multiplex PCR; in TCRdb, only in-frame clones are kept and a portion is missing. The sample contains about 19,000 clones, about two thirds of which appear only once. These receptors' antigens are unknown. The sequencing input was Tregs from blood cultured with allogeneic cells. These receptor sequences come from a human donor in good health.

The sample holds a few counts of this clone. The chain links TRBV27 to TRBJ1-2; no clear D. CDR1 is MNHEY, CDR2 SMNVEV, per germline (reference sequence). V was clipped by 6 bases and J by 6 bases, with 20 bases between them. The CDR3 has 15 residues. In DNA form, the CDR3 reads TGTGCCAGCAGAACCGCTCGACGCGATCTAGATGGCTACACCTTC. It specifies CASRTARRDLDGYTF.

In its sample, this clone was seen a few times. This chain connects TRBV5-6 to TRBJ1-3; D unresolved. Deletions cut 5 bases from V and 0 bases from J, with 15 bases between. CDR1 is SGHDT, CDR2 YYEEEE, per germline. The CDR3 runs 16 residues. DNA of the CDR3: TGTGCCAGCAGTCGAGACTACGGAGGCTCTGGAAACACCATATATTTT. Translated: CASSRDYGGSGNTIYF.

This clone showed up just a few times. The chain links TRBV6-5 to TRBJ2-3; D call uncertain. V was pared by 2 bases and J by 6 bases, with 15 bases between. The CDR3 contains 15 residues. Germline V gene sequence: CDR1 MNHEY, CDR2 SVGAGI. CDR3 sequence: CASSYGLVKADTQYF. The CDR3 bases are TGTGCCAGCAGTTACGGGCTAGTAAAGGCGGATACGCAGTATTTT.

The gene calls are TRBV14 and TRBJ2-2; maybe TRBD2 (7 bases). This CDR3 region has 17 residues. The V gene's germline CDR1 is SGHDN and CDR2 FVKESK. The ends were cut back, 4 bases at V and 5 bases at J, with 20 bases in the middle. The CDR3 is CASSPHPGGPGTGELFF. CDR3 in DNA: TGTGCCAGCAGCCCACACCCGGGGGGCCCGGGGACCGGGGAGCTGTTTTTT. The entire variable domain, with the rest obtained from reference TRBV14 and TRBJ2-2, is as follows: EAGVTQFPSHSVIEKGQTVTLRCDPISGHDNLYWYRRVMGKEIKFLLHFVKESKQDESGMPNNRFLAERTGGTYSTLKVQPAELEDSGVYFCASSPHPGGPGTGELFFGEGSRLTVL.

The CDR3 sequence: CASSQDGGEGIHEQYF. CDR3 bases: TGTGCCAGCAGCCAAGATGGGGGGGAGGGCATCCACGAGCAGTACTTC. The chain joins TRBV4-2 to TRBJ2-7, with 7 bases fitting TRBD2. CDR3 length equals 16 residues. Germline V gene data show CDR1 as LGHNA and CDR2 as YNFKEQ. The J segment lost 5 bases and the V segment lost 0 bases, leaving 10 bases of the junction unmatched.

The V and J genes are TRBV7-8 and TRBJ1-3; D is unclear. This CDR3 has 12 residues. Germline CDR1 reads SGHVS; CDR2 reads FQNEAQ. Trimming removed 1 base from V and 4 bases from J, with 2 bases in between. The CDR3 DNA is TGTGCCAGCAGCTTAGGGGGAAACACCATATATTTT. Translating gives CASSLGGNTIYF.

This rearrangement joins TRBV11-2 to TRBJ2-7; D gene uncertain. Trimming removed 4 bases at V and 0 bases at J, with 16 bases between. The CDR3 has 16 amino acids. CDR1 is SGHAT and CDR2 is FQNNGV in the germline V gene. The CDR3 is CASSSHTRTVSYEQYF. The CDR3 nucleotides are TGTGCCAGCAGCTCCCATACCCGGACCGTCTCCTACGAGCAGTACTTC.

The V call is TRBV6-5, the J call TRBJ2-1; 14 bases are shared with TRBD2. Germline CDR1 reads MNHEY; CDR2 reads SVGAGI. The V gene end was trimmed by 5 bases and the J gene end by 7 bases; junction bases not matched to a gene: 4. CDR3 length: 15 amino acids. The CDR3 sequence: CASSPGLAGVNEQFF. As DNA, the CDR3 is TGTGCCAGCAGTCCGGGACTAGCGGGAGTAAATGAGCAGTTCTTC.

This clone was seen a few times. The V gene is TRBV5-6, the J gene TRBJ1-2; TRBD1 is a possible D gene (6 bases). In germline, CDR1 is SGHDT, CDR2 YYEEEE. This CDR3 comprises 13 residues. V was shortened by 0 bases and J by 6 bases, with 9 bases between the two germline ends. CDR3 nucleotides: TGTGCCAGCAGCTTGGCCAGGGGCGATGGCTACACCTTC. Translating gives CASSLARGDGYTF.

The gene calls are TRBV18 and TRBJ2-1; TRBD2 is a possible D gene (6 bases). Germline V gene data show CDR1 as KGHSH and CDR2 as LQKENI. V was trimmed by 6 bases and J by 0 bases, leaving 21 bases between them. The CDR3 sequence is 18 residues long. This chain's CDR3 is CASSPILLVAASYNEQFF. In DNA form, the CDR3 reads TGTGCCAGCTCGCCGATTCTCCTCGTAGCGGCCTCCTACAATGAGCAGTTCTTC.

The rearrangement links TRBV6-5 to TRBJ1-4; D is possibly TRBD1 (5 bases). The ends were cut back, 5 bases at V and 1 base at J, with 11 bases in the middle. This CDR3 is built from 15 residues. CDR1 MNHEY and CDR2 SVGAGI come from the germline V gene. CDR3 amino acids: CASSASGKTNEKLFF. As DNA, the CDR3 is TGTGCCAGCAGTGCCTCAGGGAAAACTAATGAAAAACTGTTTTTT.

V is TRBV20-1 and J is TRBJ2-3; D remains unclear. CDR1 and CDR2 (germline): DFQATT, SNEGSKA (reference sequence). The V end was cut by 3 bases, the J end by 6 bases, with 7 bases between. The CDR3 runs 11 residues. In DNA form, the CDR3 reads TGCAGTGCTAGCCCACACGATACGCAGTATTTT. It codes for CSASPHDTQYF.

This clone has a handful of counts. The V gene is TRBV5-1, the J gene TRBJ1-1; D is undetermined. The V end was cut by 4 bases, the J end by 5 bases, with 15 bases between. Looked up from germline, CDR1 is SGHRS and CDR2 is YFSETQ. The CDR3 is made up of 14 amino acids. The CDR3 nucleotides are TGCGCCAGCAGCGTGGAGGCGGATCGGACTGAAGCTTTCTTT. It codes for CASSVEADRTEAFF.

The rearrangement links TRBV5-1 to TRBJ1-1, with D unresolved. Germline-derived CDR1 and CDR2 are SGHRS and YFSETQ. V lost 2 bases to trimming and J lost 4 bases, with 9 bases between them. The CDR3 spans 13 residues. Here the CDR3 reads CASSLTRVTEAFF. CDR3 coding DNA: TGCGCCAGCAGCTTAACCCGAGTCACTGAAGCTTTCTTT.

This chain uses TRBV27 with TRBJ2-3; 12 bases line up with TRBD2. The CDR3 is made up of 15 amino acids. The J segment lost 6 bases and the V segment lost 5 bases, leaving 6 bases of the junction unmatched. CDR1 is MNHEY and CDR2 is SMNVEV in the germline V gene (reference sequence). The CDR3 DNA follows: TGTGCCAGCAGTCGACTAGCGGGGGATATCGATACGCAGTATTTT. Translation: CASSRLAGDIDTQYF.